The rows below give T cell receptor beta chains drawn from one sample of a study of blood T cell repertoires in COVID-19. Generated by immunoSEQ multiplex PCR, the TCRdb table keeps only in-frame clones and is missing some. The data show about 180,000 clones, about 85% seen once. Material for sequencing was peripheral blood. All receptors come from a woman aged 25-40 years with active or convalescent COVID-19. The CDR3 runs from the conserved cysteine through the conserved F or W. The size of a clone is reported for some rows only, either as once, few or many, or as a class for expanded clones.

TRBJ2-1 | TRBV3-1/TRBV3-2 | . | CASSQERQGQQFF
TRBJ1-1 | TRBV14 | . | CASSLPGLNTEAFF
TRBJ2-5 | TRBV7-9 | . | CASSLAPGQGKETQYF
TRBJ2-7 | TRBV27 | . | CASSLAGPYEQYF
TRBJ2-3 | TRBV27 | . | CASSNWARDTQYF
TRBJ1-5 | TRBV2 | few | CASSDRQGASNQPQHF
TRBJ1-4 | TRBV11-3 | many | CASSHADRATNEKLFF
TRBJ2-3 | TRBV11-3 | . | CASSLLSGGLTDTQYF
TRBJ2-2 | TRBV18 | . | CASSLDELTGELFF
TRBJ1-4 | TRBV7-9 | few | CASSPQATNEKLFF
TRBJ2-1 | TRBV28 | . | CASSLASAYNEQFF
TRBJ2-1 | TRBV3-1/TRBV3-2 | . | CASSQVASGNEQFF
TRBJ1-1 | TRBV10-3 | . | CAISESTGTSAEAFF
TRBJ1-1 | TRBV5-1 | . | CASSLEAGVVNTEAFF
TRBJ1-3 | TRBV4-1 | . | CASSREGGGNTIYF
TRBJ1-4 | TRBV7-9 | . | CASRDRVGGEKLFF
TRBJ1-2 | TRBV6-1 | . | CASSDRQGTGYTF
TRBJ2-7 | TRBV19 | . | CASSIYTGSLYEQYF
TRBJ2-3 | TRBV25-1 | . | CASRTGWDTQYF
TRBJ2-5 | TRBV5-1 | . | CASSLEGTVQETQYF
TRBJ1-1 | TRBV5-6 | . | CASSRTGASTEAFF
TRBJ2-1 | TRBV7-9 | . | CASSSRTGRYNEQFF
TRBJ1-1 | TRBV4-1 | . | CASSFGQGFSEAFF
TRBJ1-6 | TRBV19 | . | CASTSGGASYNSPLHF
TRBJ2-1 | TRBV7-2 | . | CASSLGLAYNEQFF
TRBJ2-7 | TRBV7-6 | few | CASSSLTQGIGYEQYF
TRBJ1-5 | TRBV4-1 | . | CASSQVSLSNQPQHF
TRBJ1-1 | TRBV19 | . | CASSPRLGQGESGTEAFF
TRBJ1-1 | TRBV19 | . | CASSISTGMNTEAFF
TRBJ2-7 | TRBV5-5 | . | CASSLNSYEQYF
TRBJ2-2 | TRBV7-2 | few | CASSPGGTANTGELFF
TRBJ1-3 | TRBV5-4 | . | CASSLDSLSGNTIYF
TRBJ1-1 | TRBV5-1 | . | CASSLLGRAEAFF
TRBJ2-2 | TRBV11-2 | . | CASSLTGSLVDTGELFF
TRBJ2-1 | TRBV7-9 | . | CASSPAGGPYNEQFF
TRBJ1-2 | TRBV18 | once | CASSPAGNYGYTF
TRBJ1-1 | TRBV3-1/TRBV3-2 | . | CASSPRQALTEAFF
TRBJ2-7 | TRBV6-5 | . | CASSSGTGGSYEQYF
TRBJ1-4 | TRBV5-1 | . | CASSGRTGTGNEKLFF
TRBJ2-3 | TRBV24-1 | . | CATSQTRADTQYF
TRBJ1-1 | TRBV30 | . | CAWSTGTANTEAFF
TRBJ1-5 | TRBV19 | . | CASSTGTGYSNQPQHF
TRBJ2-6 | TRBV2 | . | CASGGGASSGANVLTF
TRBJ1-1 | TRBV18 | . | CASSPPGTGDTEAFF
TRBJ2-3 | TRBV6-5 | . | CASSYHSSSSTDTQYF
TRBJ2-7 | TRBV10-1 | . | CASSFPGQGNSYEQYF
TRBJ2-7 | TRBV25-1 | once | CASRGQGLYEQYF
TRBJ1-4 | TRBV3-1/TRBV3-2 | . | CASSQPDSATNEKLFF
TRBJ2-1 | TRBV10-3 | . | CAISEYSGRGHEQFF
TRBJ2-1 | TRBV24-1 | . | CATSDQTSGGTNEQFF
TRBJ1-3 | TRBV7-2 | . | CASSNTGSGNTIYF
TRBJ2-1 | TRBV5-4 | . | CASSPTSGRSYNEQFF
TRBJ1-5 | TRBV10-3 | . | CAISESSGSTQHF
TRBJ1-4 | TRBV18 | once | CASSRGNEKLFF
TRBJ2-1 | TRBV6-6 | . | CASNRAGAQIYNEQFF
TRBJ2-5 | TRBV12-3/TRBV12-4 | . | CASSYGVQETQYF
TRBJ1-1 | TRBV3-1/TRBV3-2 | . | CASSHGGTGFSEAFF
TRBJ2-1 | TRBV15 | . | CATSRDRVRSSYNEQFF